This TCR beta chain emerged from a study of early T cells in non-severe SARS-CoV-2 infection. At the level of the study: Chains stayed unpaired after sequencing of bulk RNA from unsorted whole blood.

After removal of 5 bases from V and 2 bases from J, the junction contained 4 bases not matched to a gene. CDR1 is MNHEY and CDR2 is SVGAGI in the germline V gene. This CDR3 has 14 residues. TCRdb reanalysed the 5' RACE reads using MiXCR and keeps one entry per CDR3 protein. The table records roughly 81,000 distinct CDR3 sequences, roughly 6% of them present only once. Source material: whole blood. V and J are TRBV6-5 and TRBJ2-7, with 9 bases aligning to TRBD1. The TCR comes from an adult who was a healthcare worker with PCR-confirmed SARS-CoV-2 infection or an uninfected control (not recorded which). The CDR3 bases are TGTGCCAGCAGTGAGGACAGGGGAGCCTACGAGCAGTACTTC. Translating gives CASSEDRGAYEQYF.